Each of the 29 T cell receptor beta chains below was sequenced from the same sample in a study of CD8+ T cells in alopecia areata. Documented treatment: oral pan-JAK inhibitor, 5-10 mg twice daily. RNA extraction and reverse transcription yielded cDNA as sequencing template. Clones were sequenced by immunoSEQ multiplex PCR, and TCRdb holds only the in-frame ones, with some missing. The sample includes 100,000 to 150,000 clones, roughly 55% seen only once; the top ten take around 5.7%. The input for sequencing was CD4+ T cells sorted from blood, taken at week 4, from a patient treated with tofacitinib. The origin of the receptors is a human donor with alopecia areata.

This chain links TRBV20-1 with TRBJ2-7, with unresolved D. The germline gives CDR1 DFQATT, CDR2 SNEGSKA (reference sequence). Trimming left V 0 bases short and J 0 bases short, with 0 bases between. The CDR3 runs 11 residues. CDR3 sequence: CSARDSYEQYF. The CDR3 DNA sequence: TGCAGTGCTAGAGACTCCTACGAGCAGTACTTC.

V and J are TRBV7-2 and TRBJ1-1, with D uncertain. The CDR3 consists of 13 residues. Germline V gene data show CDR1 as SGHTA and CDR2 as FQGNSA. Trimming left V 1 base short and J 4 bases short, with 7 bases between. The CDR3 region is CASSLGVSTEAFF. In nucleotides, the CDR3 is TGTGCCAGCAGCTTAGGCGTGTCCACTGAAGCTTTCTTT.

The CDR3 region is CASSKGENTEAFF. For the CDR3, the DNA is TGTGCCAGCAGTAAGGGCGAGAACACTGAAGCTTTCTTT. The chain joins TRBV2 to TRBJ1-1, with no clear D. Per the germline V gene, CDR1 is SNHLY and CDR2 is FYNNEI. This CDR3 has 13 residues. The V gene lost 5 bases and the J gene lost 1 base, with 8 bases spanning the gap.

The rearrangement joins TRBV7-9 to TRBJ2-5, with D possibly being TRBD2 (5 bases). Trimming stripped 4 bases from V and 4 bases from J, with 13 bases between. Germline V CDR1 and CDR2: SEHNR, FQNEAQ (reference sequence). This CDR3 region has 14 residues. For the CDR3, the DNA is TGTGCCAGCAGCTCCCCGCGGGTCCCAGAGACCCAGTACTTC. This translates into CASSSPRVPETQYF. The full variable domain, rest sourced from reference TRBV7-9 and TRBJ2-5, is DTGVSQNPRHKITKRGQNVTFRCDPISEHNRLYWYRQTLGQGPEFLTYFQNEAQLEKSRLLSDRFSAERPKGSFSTLEIQRTEQGDSAMYLCASSSPRVPETQYFGPGTRLLVL.

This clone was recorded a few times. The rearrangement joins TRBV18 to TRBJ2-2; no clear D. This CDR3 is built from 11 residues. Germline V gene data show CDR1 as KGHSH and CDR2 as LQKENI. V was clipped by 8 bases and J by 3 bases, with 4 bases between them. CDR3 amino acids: CASHDTGELFF. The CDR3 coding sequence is TGTGCCAGCCATGACACCGGGGAGCTGTTTTTT.

The CDR3 bases are TGCAGCGTTGAACAAGGCTACACCTTC. As protein: CSVEQGYTF. V usage is TRBV29-1 and J usage is TRBJ1-2; no clear D. The germline CDR1 and CDR2 sequences are SQVTM and ANQGSEA. This CDR3 spans 9 amino acids. Trimming pared 2 bases from V and 8 bases from J, leaving 3 bases between.

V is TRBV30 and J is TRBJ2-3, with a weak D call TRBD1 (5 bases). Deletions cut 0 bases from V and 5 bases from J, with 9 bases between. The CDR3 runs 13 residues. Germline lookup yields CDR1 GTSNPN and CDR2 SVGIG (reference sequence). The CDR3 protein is CAWSVGVGDTQYF. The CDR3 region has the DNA TGTGCCTGGAGTGTAGGGGTTGGAGATACGCAGTATTTT.

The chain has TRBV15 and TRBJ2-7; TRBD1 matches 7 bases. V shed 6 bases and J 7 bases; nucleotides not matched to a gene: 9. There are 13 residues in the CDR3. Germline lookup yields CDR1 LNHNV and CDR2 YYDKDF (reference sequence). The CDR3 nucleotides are TGTGCCACCAGATCCGGGACAGCGCGGGAGCAGTACTTC. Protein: CATRSGTAREQYF.

CDR3 nucleotide sequence: TGCAGCGTCCAACCGTCGACGGGCTGGGGCACCTTC. Amino acids: CSVQPSTGWGTF. V is TRBV29-1 and J is TRBJ1-2; D ambiguous. Per germline, CDR1 SQVTM and CDR2 ANQGSEA. V was clipped by 6 bases and J by 13 bases, with 21 bases between them. The CDR3 consists of 12 residues.

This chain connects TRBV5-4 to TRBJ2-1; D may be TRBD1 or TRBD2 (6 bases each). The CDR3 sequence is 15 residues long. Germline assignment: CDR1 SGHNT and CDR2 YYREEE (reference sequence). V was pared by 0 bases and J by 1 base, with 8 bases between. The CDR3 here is CASSLVGGSYNEQFF. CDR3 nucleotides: TGTGCCAGCAGCTTGGTAGGGGGGTCCTACAATGAGCAGTTCTTC.

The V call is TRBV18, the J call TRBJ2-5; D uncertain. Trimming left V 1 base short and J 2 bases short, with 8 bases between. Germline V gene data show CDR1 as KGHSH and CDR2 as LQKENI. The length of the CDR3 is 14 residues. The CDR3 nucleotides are TGTGCCAGCTCACCACGTCAAGGGCAAGAGACCCAGTACTTC. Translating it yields CASSPRQGQETQYF.

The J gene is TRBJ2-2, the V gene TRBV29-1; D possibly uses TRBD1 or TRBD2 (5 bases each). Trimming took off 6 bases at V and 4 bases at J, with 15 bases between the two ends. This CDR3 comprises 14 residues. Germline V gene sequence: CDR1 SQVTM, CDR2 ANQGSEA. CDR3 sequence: CSVAGTVTTGELFF. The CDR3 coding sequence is TGCAGCGTAGCCGGGACGGTAACCACCGGGGAGCTGTTTTTT.

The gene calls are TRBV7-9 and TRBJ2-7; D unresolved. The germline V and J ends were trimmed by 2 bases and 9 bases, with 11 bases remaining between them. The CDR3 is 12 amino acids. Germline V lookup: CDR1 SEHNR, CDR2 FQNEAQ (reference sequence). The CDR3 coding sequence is TGTGCCAGCAGCTTAACGACAAGTTCGCAGTACTTC. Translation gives CASSLTTSSQYF.

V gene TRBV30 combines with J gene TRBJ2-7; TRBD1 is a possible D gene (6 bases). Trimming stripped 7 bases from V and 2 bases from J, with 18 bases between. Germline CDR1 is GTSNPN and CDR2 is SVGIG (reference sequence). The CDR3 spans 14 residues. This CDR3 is CASSRDTFPYEQYF. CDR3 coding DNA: TGTGCCTCCTCGAGGGACACTTTTCCCTACGAGCAGTACTTC.

The CDR3 loop reads CSTRLAGEAGELFF. CDR3 bases: TGCAGCACGAGACTAGCGGGGGAGGCCGGGGAGCTGTTTTTT. The J gene is TRBJ2-2, the V gene TRBV29-1, with 12 bases matching TRBD2. CDR1 is SQVTM, CDR2 ANQGSEA, per germline. The CDR3 is 14 residues long. Trimming took 8 bases from V and 6 from J; bases not matched to a gene: 7.

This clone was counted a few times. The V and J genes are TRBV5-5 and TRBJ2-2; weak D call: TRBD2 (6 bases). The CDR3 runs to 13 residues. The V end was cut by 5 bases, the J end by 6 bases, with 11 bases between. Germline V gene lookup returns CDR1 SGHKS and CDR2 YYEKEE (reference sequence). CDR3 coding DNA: TGTGCCAGCAGAAGGGAGGCGGCCGGGGAGCTGTTTTTT. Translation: CASRREAAGELFF.

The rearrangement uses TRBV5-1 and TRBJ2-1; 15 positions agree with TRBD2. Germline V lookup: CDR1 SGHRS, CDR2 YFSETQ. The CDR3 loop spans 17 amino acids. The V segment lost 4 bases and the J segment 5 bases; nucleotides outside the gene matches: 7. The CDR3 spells CASSHGTSGRYDNEQFF. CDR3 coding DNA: TGCGCCAGCAGCCACGGGACTAGCGGGAGGTACGACAATGAGCAGTTCTTC.

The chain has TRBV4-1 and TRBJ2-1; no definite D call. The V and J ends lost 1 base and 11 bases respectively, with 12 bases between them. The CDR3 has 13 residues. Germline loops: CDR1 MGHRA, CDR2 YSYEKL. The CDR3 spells CASSQGQRRKQFF. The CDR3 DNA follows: TGCGCCAGCAGCCAAGGGCAACGGCGCAAGCAGTTCTTC.

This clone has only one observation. The CDR3 nucleotides read TGTGCCAGCAGCAGCGGGGTAGCCAAAAACATTCAGTACTTC. Its protein is CASSSGVAKNIQYF. The chain uses TRBV5-4 and TRBJ2-4; 7 bases fit TRBD2. There are 14 residues in the CDR3. CDR1 and CDR2 (germline): SGHNT, YYREEE (reference sequence). The trim removed 4 bases at V and 0 bases at J, leaving 1 base unmatched.

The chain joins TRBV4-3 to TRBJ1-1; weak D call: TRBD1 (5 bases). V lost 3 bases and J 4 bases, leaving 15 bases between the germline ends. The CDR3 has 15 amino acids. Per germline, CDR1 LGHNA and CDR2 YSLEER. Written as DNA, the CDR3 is TGCGCCAGCAGCCACTCAACTGTCGGGGCCACTGAAGCTTTCTTT. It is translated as CASSHSTVGATEAFF.

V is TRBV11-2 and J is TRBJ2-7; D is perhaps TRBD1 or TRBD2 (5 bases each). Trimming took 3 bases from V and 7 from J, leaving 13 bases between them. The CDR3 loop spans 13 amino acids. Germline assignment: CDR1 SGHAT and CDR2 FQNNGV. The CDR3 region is CASSLGSGTEQYF. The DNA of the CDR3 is TGTGCCAGCAGCTTGGGCTCGGGGACGGAGCAGTACTTC.

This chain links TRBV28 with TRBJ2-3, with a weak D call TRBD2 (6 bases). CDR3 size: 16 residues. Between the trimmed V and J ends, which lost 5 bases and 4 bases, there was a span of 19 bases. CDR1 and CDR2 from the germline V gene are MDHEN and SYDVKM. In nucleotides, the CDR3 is TGTGCCAGCAGTCTACCGGGACTCACCAAGTCAGATACGCAGTATTTT. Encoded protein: CASSLPGLTKSDTQYF.

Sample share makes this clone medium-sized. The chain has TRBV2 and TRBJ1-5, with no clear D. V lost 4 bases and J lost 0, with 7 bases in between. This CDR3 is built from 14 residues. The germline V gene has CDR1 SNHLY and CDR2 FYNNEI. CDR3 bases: TGTGCCAGCAGTGCACAAAGTAGCAATCAGCCCCAGCATTTT. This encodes CASSAQSSNQPQHF.

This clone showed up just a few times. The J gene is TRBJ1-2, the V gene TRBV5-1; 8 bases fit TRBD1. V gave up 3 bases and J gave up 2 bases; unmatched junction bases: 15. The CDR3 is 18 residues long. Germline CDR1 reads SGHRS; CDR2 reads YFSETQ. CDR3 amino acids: CASSSGQQRQGINYGYTF. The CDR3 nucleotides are TGCGCCAGCAGCTCAGGTCAACAGAGACAGGGGATCAACTATGGCTACACCTTC.

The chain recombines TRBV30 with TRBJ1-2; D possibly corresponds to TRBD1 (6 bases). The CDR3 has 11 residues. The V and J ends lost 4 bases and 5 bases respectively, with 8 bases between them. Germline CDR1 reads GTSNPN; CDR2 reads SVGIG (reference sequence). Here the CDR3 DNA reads TGTGCCTGGACACAGGGTTATGGCTACACCTTC. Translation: CAWTQGYGYTF.

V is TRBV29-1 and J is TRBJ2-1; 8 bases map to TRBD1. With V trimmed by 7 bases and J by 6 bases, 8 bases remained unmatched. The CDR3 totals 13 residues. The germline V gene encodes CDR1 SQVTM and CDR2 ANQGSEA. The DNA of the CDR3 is TGCAGCGACCGACAGGGGTTCTTCAATGAGCAGTTCTTC. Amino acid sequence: CSDRQGFFNEQFF.

CDR3 loop: CASSTLQDTQYF. CDR3 nucleotide sequence: TGTGCCAGCAGCACGCTTCAAGATACGCAGTATTTT. This sequence joins TRBV7-2 and TRBJ2-3; D is uncertain. Germline CDR1 and CDR2: SGHTA and FQGNSA. V was trimmed by 5 bases and J by 5 bases, leaving 8 bases between them. The length of the CDR3 is 12 residues.

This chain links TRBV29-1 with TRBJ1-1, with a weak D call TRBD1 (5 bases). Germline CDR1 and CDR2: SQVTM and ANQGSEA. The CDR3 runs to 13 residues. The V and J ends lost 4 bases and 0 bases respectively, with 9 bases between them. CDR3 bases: TGCAGCGTTGGACAGTTCATGAACACTGAAGCTTTCTTT. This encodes CSVGQFMNTEAFF.

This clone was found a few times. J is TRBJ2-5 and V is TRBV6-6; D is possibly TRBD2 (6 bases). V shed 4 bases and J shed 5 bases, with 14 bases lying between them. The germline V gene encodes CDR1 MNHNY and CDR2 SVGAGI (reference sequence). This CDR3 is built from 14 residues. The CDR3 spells CASSFRRGSETQYF. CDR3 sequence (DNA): TGTGCCAGCAGTTTTCGGAGGGGAAGCGAGACCCAGTACTTC.